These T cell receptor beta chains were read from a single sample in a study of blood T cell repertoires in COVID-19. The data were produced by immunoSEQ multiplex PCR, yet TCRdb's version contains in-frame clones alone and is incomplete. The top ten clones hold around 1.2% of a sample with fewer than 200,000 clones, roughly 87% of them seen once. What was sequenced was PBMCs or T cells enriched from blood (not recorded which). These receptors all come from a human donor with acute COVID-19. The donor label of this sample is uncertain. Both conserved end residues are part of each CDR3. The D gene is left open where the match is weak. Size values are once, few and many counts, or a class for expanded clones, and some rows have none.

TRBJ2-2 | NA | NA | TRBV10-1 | CASGGHGELFF | TGCGCCAGCGGGGGACACGGGGAGCTGTTTTTT
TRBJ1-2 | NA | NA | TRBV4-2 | CASSQDRGRVYGYTF | TGTGCCAGCAGCCAAGATAGGGGCAGGGTATATGGCTACACCTTC
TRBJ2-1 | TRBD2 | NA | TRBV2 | CASSGTSGGRYEQFF | TGTGCCAGCAGTGGGACTAGCGGGGGGCGTTATGAGCAGTTCTTC
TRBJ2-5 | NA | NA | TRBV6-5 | CASSLTLQVGETQYF | TGTGCCAGCAGTTTGACCTTACAGGTGGGGGAGACCCAGTACTTC
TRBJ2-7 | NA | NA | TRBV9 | CASSPRGEDEQYF | TGTGCCAGCAGCCCCCGAGGTGAGGACGAGCAGTACTTC
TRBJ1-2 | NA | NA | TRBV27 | CASSGSSGELSYGYTF | TGTGCCAGCAGTGGGTCCTCGGGGGAACTTTCCTATGGCTACACCTTC
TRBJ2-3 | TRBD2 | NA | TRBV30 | CAWKILAVATDTQYF | TGTGCCTGGAAGATTCTAGCGGTGGCAACAGATACGCAGTATTTT
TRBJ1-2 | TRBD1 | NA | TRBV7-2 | CASSLDRVNGYTF | TGTGCCAGCAGTCTGGACAGGGTGAATGGCTACACCTTC
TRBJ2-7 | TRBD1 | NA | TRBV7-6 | CASSLAELQGGYEQYF | TGTGCCAGCAGCTTAGCCGAGTTACAGGGGGGTTACGAGCAGTACTTC
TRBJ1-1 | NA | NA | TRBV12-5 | CASGPRTGGITEAFF | TGTGCTAGTGGTCCCCGGACCGGGGGGATCACTGAAGCTTTCTTT
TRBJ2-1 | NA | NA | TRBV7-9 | CASSLDSGVSYNEQFF | TGTGCCAGCAGCTTAGACTCCGGGGTTTCCTACAATGAGCAGTTCTTC
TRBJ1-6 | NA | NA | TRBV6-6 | CASSPGDSYNSPLHF | TGTGCCAGCAGTCCAGGGGATTCCTATAATTCACCCCTCCACTTT
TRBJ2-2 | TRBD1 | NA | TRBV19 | CASSNRQGAAGELFF | TGTGCCAGTAGTAACAGACAGGGGGCGGCCGGGGAGCTGTTTTTT
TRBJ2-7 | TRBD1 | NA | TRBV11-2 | CASSLGTGSYEQYF | TGTGCCAGCAGCTTAGGGACAGGGAGCTACGAGCAGTACTTC
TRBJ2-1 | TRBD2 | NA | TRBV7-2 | CASSLATSGYNEQFF | TGTGCCAGCAGCTTAGCGACTAGCGGGTACAATGAGCAGTTCTTC
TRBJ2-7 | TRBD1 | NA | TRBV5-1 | CASSPGQTYEQYF | TGCGCCAGCAGCCCGGGACAGACCTACGAGCAGTACTTC
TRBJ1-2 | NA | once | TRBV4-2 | CASSPNQVGYGYTF | TGTGCCAGCAGCCCAAACCAAGTCGGGTATGGCTACACCTTC
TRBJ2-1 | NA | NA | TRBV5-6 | CASSLGTYAYNEQFF | TGTGCCAGCAGCTTGGGGACATACGCCTACAATGAGCAGTTCTTC
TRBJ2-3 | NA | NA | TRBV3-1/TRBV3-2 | CASSQERGTDTQYF | TGTGCCAGCAGCCAAGAAAGAGGCACAGATACGCAGTATTTT
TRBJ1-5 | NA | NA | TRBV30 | CAWSPPGGNQPQHF | TGTGCCTGGAGTCCCCCCGGGGGGAATCAGCCCCAGCATTTT
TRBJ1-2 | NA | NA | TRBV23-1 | CASSQARTGVGVYGYTF | TGCGCCAGCAGTCAAGCTAGGACGGGGGTCGGGGTCTATGGCTACACCTTC
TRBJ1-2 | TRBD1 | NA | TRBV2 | CATSTGEANYGYTF | TGTGCCACCAGCACAGGGGAGGCTAACTATGGCTACACCTTC
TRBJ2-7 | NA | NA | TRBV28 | CASSLSGRQAYEQYF | TGTGCCAGCAGTTTATCAGGGCGGCAGGCTTACGAGCAGTACTTC
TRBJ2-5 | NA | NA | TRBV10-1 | CASSDQGRETQYF | TGCGCCAGCAGTGACCAGGGGCGAGAGACCCAGTACTTC
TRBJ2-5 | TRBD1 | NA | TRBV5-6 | CASSLPGTDQETQYF | TGTGCCAGCAGCCTTCCTGGGACAGACCAAGAGACCCAGTACTTC
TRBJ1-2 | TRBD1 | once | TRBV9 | CASSGGTGNYGYTF | TGTGCCAGCAGCGGCGGGACAGGGAACTATGGCTACACCTTC
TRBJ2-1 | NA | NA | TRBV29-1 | CSAPGQGNEQFF | TGCAGCGCACCGGGACAAGGGAATGAGCAGTTCTTC
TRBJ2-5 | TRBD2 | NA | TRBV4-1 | CASSPGGKNYQETQYF | TGCGCCAGCAGCCCGGGGGGTAAGAACTACCAAGAGACCCAGTACTTC
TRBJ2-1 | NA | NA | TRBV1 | CTSSQDAGGNYNEQFF | TGCACCAGCAGCCAAGATGCGGGGGGGAACTACAATGAGCAGTTCTTC
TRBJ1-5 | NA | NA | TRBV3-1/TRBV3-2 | CASSQAAENQPQHF | TGTGCCAGCAGCCAAGCCGCCGAGAATCAGCCCCAGCATTTT
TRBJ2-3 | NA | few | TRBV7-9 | CASASGTPLRYTDTQYF | TGTGCCAGCGCCTCCGGGACACCACTTAGGTACACAGATACGCAGTATTTT